This T cell receptor beta chain comes out of a study of CXCR4 blockade with PD-1 therapy in pancreatic cancer (dated by TCRdb to about 2019). Background on the whole study: The study analyzed resected pancreatic ductal adenocarcinoma using multiplex immunohistochemistry and TCRbeta immunosequencing, along with ex vivo slice culture to test PD-1 and CXCR4 blockade. Two geographically distinct regions were TCR-sequenced from each of 6 tumors to assess intratumoral heterogeneity.

The immunoSEQ Assay at Adaptive Biotechnologies was used to immunosequence TCRbeta CDR3 regions from the extracted DNA. The authors' analysis ran thus. To measure the absolute abundance of each unique TCRbeta CDR3, the sequences were collapsed and filtered. Clonality was calculated as 1 minus Pielou's evenness, with only productive in-frame rearrangements included in the computation. Regional overlap was evaluated by tracking the top 100 nucleotide rearrangements across paired samples, and paired versus unrelated samples were compared using the Morisita index. The immunoSEQ Rearrangement Details tool was used to assess convergence of nucleotide rearrangements onto identical amino acid sequences. Sourced from immuneACCESS, this table was stored by TCRdb with only in-frame sequences that have V and J called. A share of the clones is absent; for the studies checked, an unresolved V gene accounts for under half, and the remainder has no known explanation. That table furnishes V, J and clone size, whereas the DNA furnished D and trimming. Across this sample there are about 8,100 clones, with around three fifths seen only once. The ten largest clones capture approximately 7.8% of the sample.

Study-wide findings and limitations: A strong correlation was found between the frequency of an amino acid clone and the number of distinct nucleotide rearrangements encoding that clone, which suggests convergent selection driven by common tumor antigens. Tumors showed clonal expansion, with mean productive clonality approximately 0.15 versus 0.05 in healthy blood, but clonality did not correlate with survival. Because only TCRbeta chains were sequenced, true antigen-specificity overlap of convergent dominant clones was left unconfirmed pending paired alpha-beta single-cell sequencing.

CDR1 and CDR2, looked up from the germline V gene, are LGHNT and FRNRAP. Cut back by 3 bases and 1 base, the V and J ends lie 5 bases apart. Taken from cysteine to phenylalanine, the CDR3 has 13 residues. The CDR3 DNA has 39 bases and is translated from base 1. The patients who supplied the archived tumor blocks had received no neoadjuvant therapy before resection. In the preserved-tissue arm of the study, roughly 33 surgical resection samples from 20 to 25 previously untreated pancreatic ductal adenocarcinoma patients were used. For the resection arm, ten 5-micron curls of FFPE tumor adjacent to the multiplex immunohistochemistry slide were used for DNA extraction. The sample holds a few counts of this clone. Its antigen target is currently unknown. Base-call qualities are not available, and no considerably larger clone is one nucleotide away.

This clonotype was sampled from a human donor with pancreatic ductal adenocarcinoma. The sample comprised tumor tissue. The V and J segments used are TRBV12-5 and TRBJ2-3; the D segment could be TRBD2, given 5 matching bases. The nucleotides are TGTGCTAGTGGTTTTAGCGGCACAGATACGCAGTATTTT. This sequence encodes CASGFSGTDTQYF.